This T cell receptor beta chain came from a study of Graves' ophthalmopathy and Graves' hyperthyroidism. Study details: Hyperthyroidism is called stable when no ophthalmopathy develops within 18 months of follow-up.

Each hyperthyroidism patient was newly diagnosed, with under 2 months' duration, and aged 18 to 65. Other autoimmune diseases, uncontrolled infections, pregnancy or lactation ruled patients out of participation. Diagnoses were established from clinical symptoms, serum thyroxine, TRAb, thyroid ultrasound and orbital computed tomography. Amplifying from RNA transcripts, the study obtained TCR beta CDR3 regions. The library came from an HTBI-primed first-round RT-PCR and a second-round multiplex PCR. TCRdb passed the multiplex PCR reads through MiXCR, listing each CDR3 protein once. The sample has over a million distinct CDR3 sequences, approximately 35% seen once; the top ten hold approximately 10%. The TCR sequence derives from an adult man with Graves' hyperthyroidism. The sample was peripheral blood or thyroid tissue (not recorded which).

The CDR3 sequence is CASNLGSVTEAFF. CDR3 nucleotide sequence: TGTGCCAGCAACTTAGGGTCTGTCACTGAAGCTTTCTTT. The chain is built from TRBV12-3 or TRBV12-4 and TRBJ1-1; D is unclear. With 7 bases removed from V and 4 bases from J, the gap between germline ends came to 13 bases. CDR3 length: 13 residues.